The 9 T cell receptor beta chains below come from one sample, sequenced in a study of identical twins. TCRdb re-derived calls from the 5' RACE reads in MiXCR, one entry per CDR3 protein. The sample lists some 1,600,000 distinct CDR3 sequences, about 32% occurring once. Material for sequencing was cord blood. The source of these receptors is a newborn girl in good health.

This clonotype was seen many times. The gene calls are TRBV29-1 and TRBJ2-7; TRBD2 might be the D (6 bases). Deletions cut 4 bases from V and 4 bases from J, with 17 bases between. The CDR3 loop spans 14 amino acids. CDR1 and CDR2 (germline): SQVTM, ANQGSEA. The CDR3 DNA reads as TGCAGCGTTGCCCGCGATGTGGCGGGGTACGAGCAGTACTTC. This codes for CSVARDVAGYEQYF.

This chain uses TRBV10-3 with TRBJ2-1; weak D call: TRBD1 (5 bases). The DNA end is a closer match to TRBJ2-7, so the J assignment may be wrong. The CDR3 spans 14 residues. From germline, CDR1 is ENHRY and CDR2 SYGVKD. The CDR3 spells CAIRAGKSYNEQYF. In nucleotides, the CDR3 is TGTGCCATCAGGGCAGGGAAGTCCTACAATGAGCAGTACTTC.

The chain is built from TRBV20-1 and TRBJ2-3, with D possibly being TRBD2 (5 bases). The CDR3 has 15 residues. CDR1 is DFQATT, CDR2 SNEGSKA, per germline (reference sequence). Trimming pared 3 bases from V and 6 bases from J, leaving 19 bases between. The CDR3 spells CSASSTSGLHDTQYF. DNA for the CDR3: TGCAGTGCTAGTAGCACTAGTGGTTTACACGATACGCAGTATTTT.

This chain uses TRBV5-1 with TRBJ2-5; the D gene could be TRBD1 or TRBD2 (5 bases each). This CDR3 spans 14 amino acids. Germline V gives CDR1 SGHRS, CDR2 YFSETQ. V was cut by 8 bases and J by 1 base, with 15 bases left in between. This CDR3 is CARIKQGPQETQYF. As DNA, the CDR3 is TGCGCCAGGATCAAGCAGGGACCCCAAGAGACCCAGTACTTC. The full variable domain, completed using reference TRBV5-1 and TRBJ2-5, is KAGVTQTPRYLIKTRGQQVTLSCSPISGHRSVSWYQQTPGQGLQFLFEYFSETQRNKGNFPGRFSGRQFSNSRSEMNVSTLELGDSALYLCARIKQGPQETQYFGPGTRLLVL.

The DNA of the CDR3 is TGCAGTGCTACAAGCCCCGGGAGACAGCCACTCTGGTACAGTGAAGCTTTCTTT. Its protein is CSATSPGRQPLWYSEAFF. The chain combines TRBV20-1 with TRBJ1-1, with TRBD1 as a possible D gene (5 bases). The V end was cut by 4 bases, the J end by 7 bases, with 31 bases between. This CDR3 region has 18 residues. Germline CDR1 DFQATT, CDR2 SNEGSKA (reference sequence).

The CDR3 protein is CASSEGTSGGQETQYF. The DNA for the CDR3 is TGTGCCAGCAGTGAAGGGACTAGCGGGGGACAAGAGACCCAGTACTTC. The V call is TRBV2, the J call TRBJ2-5, with 13 bases lining up with TRBD2. CDR1 is SNHLY, CDR2 FYNNEI, per germline. V lost 1 base to trimming and J lost 2 bases; unmatched junction nucleotides: 1. The CDR3 runs to 16 residues.

The chain's CDR3 is CAISEPGQASYEQYF. In nucleotides, the CDR3 is TGTGCCATCAGTGAACCGGGACAGGCCTCCTACGAGCAGTACTTC. The chain couples TRBV10-3 to TRBJ2-7; 8 nucleotides match TRBD1. The CDR3 is made up of 15 amino acids. V was clipped by 3 bases and J by 0 bases; unmatched bases: 4. Looked up from germline, CDR1 is ENHRY and CDR2 is SYGVKD.

This clonotype has just a few counts. The V and J genes are TRBV27 and TRBJ2-1, with D unresolved. The CDR3 sequence is 13 residues long. Trimming stripped 6 bases from V and 4 bases from J, with 10 bases between. The germline gives CDR1 MNHEY, CDR2 SMNVEV (reference sequence). The CDR3 reads CASRTLGYNEQFF. The CDR3 bases are TGTGCCAGCAGGACCCTAGGGTACAATGAGCAGTTCTTC.

This clonotype was observed many times. The V call is TRBV27, the J call TRBJ2-6, with no clear D. V was cut by 5 bases and J by 0 bases, with 11 bases left in between. Germline CDR1 is MNHEY and CDR2 is SMNVEV (reference sequence). The length of the CDR3 is 16 residues. CDR3 bases: TGTGCCAGCAGTCTTCATAGGGACTCTGGGGCCAACGTCCTGACTTTC. Translating it yields CASSLHRDSGANVLTF. Based on the CDR3 plus reference TRBV27 and TRBJ2-6, the full variable domain is EAQVTQNPRYLITVTGKKLTVTCSQNMNHEYMSWYRQDPGLGLRQIYYSMNVEVTDKGDVPEGYKVSRKEKRNFPLILESPSPNQTSLYFCASSLHRDSGANVLTFGAGSRLTVL.